One sample yielded the 22 T cell receptor beta chains listed below, sequenced in a study of T cells in women clearing cervical HPV infection. Sequencing was performed with immunoSEQ multiplex PCR; in TCRdb, only in-frame clones are kept and a portion is missing. The table gives around 17,000 clones; the top ten clones make up about 7.8% of it. Sequenced sample: blood buffy coat. These TCRs come from a woman aged 18 to 75 with a cervical HPV16 infection that either progressed to CIN3+ or cleared (not recorded which).

The sequenced part of the CDR3 DNA is TGTGCCAGCAGTGAATCGGGGGGCAGGGGAAGCTATGGC. This sequence encodes CASSESGGRGSYG. From start to end, the CDR3 is CASSESGGRGSYGYTF. The chain employs TRBV6-1 and TRBJ1-2; possibly TRBD1 for D (6 bases). The CDR3 end is not reached by the read, which stops 3 residues before it; the germline J gene fills it in. The CDR3 runs 16 residues. CDR1 MNHNS and CDR2 SASEGT come from the germline V gene. Trimming removed 2 bases from V and 4 bases from J, with 17 bases in between.

To note about this clone: With the read ending 3 residues before the CDR3 end, the germline J gene is used to fill in that end. The genes are TRBV19 and TRBJ1-2; D is unclear. Trimming removed 4 bases from V and 6 bases from J, with 12 bases in between. Germline CDR1 LNHDA, CDR2 SQIVND (reference sequence). The CDR3 runs to 13 residues. The DNA read from the CDR3 is TGTGCCAGTAGTACCAGTCCCAGGAATGGC. It encodes CASSTSPRNG. The entire CDR3 protein reads CASSTSPRNGYTF.

A note on this clone: The missing CDR3 end, 3 residues past where the read stops, is filled in from the germline J gene. V gene TRBV5-6 combines with J gene TRBJ2-5; 13 bases agree with TRBD2. Germline CDR1 SGHDT, CDR2 YYEEEE. V shed 1 base, J shed 4 bases, and the junction held 1 base outside the gene matches. The CDR3 loop spans 15 amino acids. CDR3: CASSLTSGGAETQYF. The sequenced CDR3 bases are TGTGCCAGCAGCTTGACTAGCGGGGGGGCAGAGACC.

Notes on this clone: The CDR3 goes on 3 residues after the read ends, and that part is filled in from the germline J gene. This chain uses TRBV5-1 with TRBJ1-2, with 7 nucleotides matching TRBD1. The length of the CDR3 is 14 residues. V was clipped by 3 bases and J by 7 bases; unmatched bases: 9. The germline gives CDR1 SGHRS, CDR2 YFSETQ. The CDR3 protein is CASSWGDRVGGYTF. CDR3 DNA, as far as it was read: TGCGCCAGCAGCTGGGGTGACAGGGTCGGTGGC.

Remarks on this clone: Read sequence stops 3 residues before the CDR3 end, and the germline J gene provides the missing end. The chain combines TRBV20-1 with TRBJ2-3, with D tentatively TRBD2 (5 bases). CDR1 is DFQATT and CDR2 is SNEGSKA in the germline V gene (reference sequence). The CDR3 runs 17 residues. Trimming removed 1 base at V and 0 bases at J, with 17 bases between. The CDR3 bases that were read are TGCAGTGCTAGAGTTCGGGGTCTGTGGCGCAGCACAGATACG. Residues: CSARVRGLWRSTDT. The full CDR3 reads CSARVRGLWRSTDTQYF.

Remarks on this clone: With the read ending 3 residues before the CDR3 end, the germline J gene is used to fill in that end. V and J are TRBV11-2 and TRBJ1-1, with D possibly matching TRBD1 (6 bases). Trimming removed 4 bases at V and 1 base at J, with 13 bases between. CDR1 and CDR2 from the germline V gene are SGHAT and FQNNGV. This CDR3 has 15 amino acids. The sequenced part of the CDR3 DNA is TGTGCCAGCAGCTCCGGATGGGACACGAACACTGAA. Protein sequence: CASSSGWDTNTE. The whole CDR3 sequence reads CASSSGWDTNTEAFF.

In regard to this clone: From the germline J gene comes the end of the CDR3, since the read stops 3 residues before it. The J gene is TRBJ1-2, the V gene TRBV28; TRBD1 is a possible D gene (6 bases). The CDR3 consists of 17 residues. Trimming pared 1 base from V and 2 bases from J, leaving 17 bases between. CDR1 is MDHEN and CDR2 is SYDVKM in the germline V gene. The sequenced part of the CDR3 DNA is TGTGCCAGCAGTTTATACGCGGGCGGTCAGGGGAACTATGGC. Residues: CASSLYAGGQGNYG. The CDR3 reads in full as CASSLYAGGQGNYGYTF.

Worth noting for this clone: Read coverage stops 3 residues before the CDR3 terminus; the germline J gene supplies the remainder. The chain uses TRBV29-1 and TRBJ1-1; TRBD1 agrees at 8 bases. The CDR3 covers 12 residues. V lost 7 bases to trimming and J lost 2 bases; unmatched junction nucleotides: 3. Germline CDR1 is SQVTM and CDR2 is ANQGSEA. The CDR3 DNA, read in part, is TGCAGCGCATCAGGGGGCAACACTGAA. Its protein is CSASGGNTE. The full CDR3 protein is CSASGGNTEAFF.

On this clone: The missing CDR3 end, 3 residues past where the read stops, is filled in from the germline J gene. This sequence joins TRBV7-9 and TRBJ2-3; 8 positions agree with TRBD1. Germline values: CDR1 SEHNR, CDR2 FQNEAQ (reference sequence). V trimming: 5 bases; J trimming: 5 bases; junction bases outside the gene matches: 9. This CDR3 comprises 15 residues. The sequenced CDR3 bases are TGTGCCAGCAGCCCCCCGGGACAGGTGGGAGATACG. It specifies CASSPPGQVGDT. The whole CDR3 region reads CASSPPGQVGDTQYF.

For this clone: The CDR3 goes on 3 residues after the read ends, and that part is filled in from the germline J gene. This chain connects TRBV20-1 to TRBJ2-1; 11 bases align to TRBD2. The CDR3 has 18 residues. Germline V lookup: CDR1 DFQATT, CDR2 SNEGSKA (reference sequence). Germline trimming cut 0 bases from V and 0 bases from J; bases unmatched to any gene: 7. The CDR3 DNA, read in part, is TGCAGTGCTAGAGATCAAGGACTAGCGGGTATCTCCTACAATGAG. It encodes CSARDQGLAGISYNE. The whole CDR3 reads CSARDQGLAGISYNEQFF.

Incomplete CDR3 DNA: TGTGCCAGCAGCCAAAACCGGGACTCTACG. Amino acids: CASSQNRDST. The full CDR3 sequence reads CASSQNRDSTQYF. J is TRBJ2-3 and V is TRBV5-4, with D perhaps matching TRBD2 (6 bases). The read finishes 3 residues shy of the CDR3 end, and the germline J gene is used to complete it. Germline V gene sequence: CDR1 SGHNT, CDR2 YYREEE (reference sequence). The CDR3 consists of 13 residues. Trimming pared 4 bases from V and 8 bases from J, leaving 14 bases between.

To note about this clone: Sequencing ends 3 residues short of the CDR3 end; the germline J gene provides the rest. The rearrangement uses TRBV2 and TRBJ2-2; TRBD2 agrees at 11 bases. The J segment lost 5 bases and the V segment lost 5 bases, leaving 7 bases of the junction unmatched. In germline, CDR1 is SNHLY, CDR2 FYNNEI. This CDR3 is built from 16 residues. The CDR3 reads CASSYTSGGGTGELFF. The CDR3 bases that were read are TGTGCCAGCAGTTATACTAGCGGGGGAGGTACCGGGGAG. Together with reference TRBV2 and TRBJ2-2, the CDR3 gives the full variable domain: EPEVTQTPSHQVTQMGQEVILRCVPISNHLYFYWYRQILGQKVEFLVSFYNNEISEKSEIFDDQFSVERPDGSNFTLKIRSTKLEDSAMYFCASSYTSGGGTGELFFGEGSRLTVL.

About this clone: The CDR3 end lies 3 residues beyond the end of the read and is filled in from the germline J gene. The V gene is TRBV9, the J gene TRBJ1-6, with TRBD1 identical over 7 bases. The ends lost 4 bases at V and 10 bases at J; junction bases unmatched: 8. The CDR3 is made up of 14 amino acids. Germline V CDR1 and CDR2: SGDLS, YYNGEE. The DNA read from the CDR3 is TGTGCCAGCAGCCTTACAGGGGAAGGGTCACCC. This gives the protein CASSLTGEGSP. The complete CDR3 reads CASSLTGEGSPLHF.

In the case of this clone: The read halts 3 residues ahead of the CDR3 end, with the missing end drawn from the germline J gene. The chain carries TRBV4-1 and TRBJ1-1; 8 bases fit TRBD1. CDR1 MGHRA and CDR2 YSYEKL come from the germline V gene. The CDR3 loop spans 15 amino acids. The trim removed 0 bases at V and 1 base at J, leaving 1 base unmatched. CDR3: CASSQDTGGNTEAFF. The DNA read from the CDR3 is TGCGCCAGCAGCCAAGATACAGGGGGGAACACTGAA.

As regards this clone: Sequencing ends 3 residues short of the CDR3 end; the germline J gene provides the rest. The V and J genes are TRBV5-6 and TRBJ2-7; the D gene is possibly TRBD1 (6 bases). Per germline, CDR1 SGHDT and CDR2 YYEEEE. V lost 4 bases and J lost 2, with 13 bases in between. The CDR3 consists of 14 residues. CDR3 bases read: TGTGCCAGCAGCAGCCAACAGGGTACCTACGAG. It translates to CASSSQQGTYE. The entire CDR3 is CASSSQQGTYEQYF.

As for this clone: Coverage ceases 3 residues before the CDR3 finishes, and the germline J gene fills in the end. The chain links TRBV18 to TRBJ1-1; 11 bases agree with TRBD1. CDR3 length: 15 amino acids. V dropped 3 bases and J dropped 0; count of bases not matched to a gene: 0. Germline-derived CDR1 and CDR2 are KGHSH and LQKENI. Partial CDR3 DNA: TGTGCCAGCTCACCGGGACAGGGGGTGAACACTGAA. Amino acid sequence: CASSPGQGVNTE. The whole CDR3 is CASSPGQGVNTEAFF.

For this clone: The sequence runs out 3 residues before the end of the CDR3; the remainder is reconstructed from the germline J gene. This rearrangement joins TRBV18 to TRBJ2-7; D not certain. Germline V CDR1 and CDR2: KGHSH, LQKENI. The CDR3 runs to 14 residues. The V end was cut by 3 bases, the J end by 0 bases, with 9 bases between. The sequenced part of the CDR3 DNA is TGTGCCAGCTCACCTCTGGCCCGCTCCTACGAG. This gives the protein CASSPLARSYE. The whole CDR3 is CASSPLARSYEQYF.

A remark on this clone: Read sequence stops 3 residues before the CDR3 end, and the germline J gene provides the missing end. The chain carries TRBV7-6 and TRBJ1-5, with TRBD1 identical over 10 bases. Trimming took 5 bases from V and 5 from J; bases not matched to a gene: 3. Germline-derived CDR1 and CDR2 are SGHVS and FNYEAQ. This CDR3 has 14 amino acids. The CDR3 reads CASSPGTGDQPQHF. The covered CDR3 bases are TGTGCCAGCAGCCCCGGGACAGGGGATCAGCCC.

For this clone: The read ends 3 residues shy of where the CDR3 ends; the end is completed using the germline J gene. The rearrangement links TRBV5-1 to TRBJ2-2; D might be TRBD2 (5 bases). Trimming stripped 4 bases from V and 1 base from J, with 11 bases between. The germline gives CDR1 SGHRS, CDR2 YFSETQ. The CDR3 contains 15 residues. CDR3 bases read: TGCGCCAGCAGCAGCGGCGTCCAGAACACCGGGGAG. Protein product: CASSSGVQNTGE. The entire CDR3 reads CASSSGVQNTGELFF.

This clone is identified as medium-sized from frequency. The read ends 3 residues before the CDR3 terminus; that terminus is restored from the germline J gene. The chain uses TRBV29-1 and TRBJ2-3; 7 nucleotides align to TRBD1. The CDR3 spans 13 residues. V was pared by 8 bases and J by 2 bases, with 7 bases of the junction left unmatched. Looked up from germline, CDR1 is SQVTM and CDR2 is ANQGSEA. The CDR3 bases that were read are TGCAGCTCCTCACAGGGGCCCACAGATACG. This sequence encodes CSSSQGPTDT. The entire CDR3 sequence reads CSSSQGPTDTQYF.

As for this clone: From the germline J gene comes the end of the CDR3, since the read stops 3 residues before it. The V gene is TRBV5-4, the J gene TRBJ2-7; TRBD2 aligns across 12 bases. Per the germline V gene, CDR1 is SGHNT and CDR2 is YYREEE (reference sequence). J was trimmed by 4 bases and V by 5 bases; bases with no gene match: 4. This CDR3 contains 14 residues. CDR3: CASSPGTSGYEQYF. The DNA read from the CDR3 is TGTGCCAGCAGTCCCGGGACTAGCGGGTACGAG.

Comment on this clone: The read ends 3 residues before the CDR3 terminus; that terminus is restored from the germline J gene. The rearrangement joins TRBV7-2 to TRBJ2-1; 8 bases are shared with TRBD1. The CDR3 is made up of 14 amino acids. CDR1 and CDR2 from the germline V gene are SGHTA and FQGNSA. Trimming cost V 5 bases and J 9 bases; bases outside gene matches: 9. CDR3 bases read: TGTGCCAGCAGCCCGACAGGGGCCAGGATTGAG. It is translated as CASSPTGARIE. The entire CDR3 protein is CASSPTGARIEQFF.